These T cell receptor beta chains were read from a single sample in a study of post-analysis software for immune sequencing data. One entry per CDR3 protein, called by TCRdb with MiXCR from the PCR reads. The sample has 820,000 or so distinct CDR3 sequences, 53% seen once. Sample: blood. The receptors were sampled from a girl aged 10-17 years with multiple sclerosis. CDR3s include the opening cysteine and the closing phenylalanine or tryptophan. A D gene is named only where the DNA matches it firmly. Clone size is shown for a subset of rows, as once, few, many or a class of expanded clone.

V	D	J	size	CDR3	DNA
TRBV12-3/TRBV12-4	NA	TRBJ1-1	NA	CASRNGKGRSEAFF	TGTGCCAGCAGGAACGGGAAGGGGAGATCTGAAGCTTTCTTT
TRBV5-1	NA	TRBJ2-7	NA	CASKRVETTDYEQYF	TGCGCCAGCAAAAGAGTGGAGACCACAGATTACGAGCAGTACTTC
TRBV20-1	TRBD2	TRBJ2-1	few	CSASLAGGPYNEQFF	TGCAGTGCTAGCCTAGCGGGAGGACCGTACAATGAGCAGTTCTTC
TRBV7-9	NA	TRBJ1-2	few	CASSLGRVYGYTF	TGTGCCAGCAGCCTGGGACGGGTCTATGGCTACACCTTC
TRBV28	TRBD2	TRBJ2-7	NA	CASTHHGTSGYEQYF	TGTGCCAGCACCCATCATGGGACTAGCGGCTACGAGCAGTACTTC
TRBV7-2	NA	TRBJ2-1	NA	CTSSWRQSYNEQFF	TGTACCAGCAGCTGGAGACAATCCTACAATGAGCAGTTCTTC
TRBV7-9	NA	TRBJ2-1	few	CASSFLPGGPNEQFF	TGTGCCAGCAGCTTTCTGCCAGGGGGGCCCAATGAGCAGTTCTTC
TRBV5-4	NA	TRBJ2-7	NA	CASSLALGPSYEQYF	TGTGCCAGCAGCTTGGCCTTAGGACCATCCTACGAGCAGTACTTC
TRBV20-1	TRBD1	TRBJ2-7	NA	CSARGQKTPYEQYF	TGCAGTGCTAGGGGACAGAAAACTCCCTACGAGCAGTACTTC
TRBV30	TRBD2	TRBJ2-1	few	CAWIGGSSYNEQFF	TGTGCCTGGATTGGCGGGAGCTCCTACAATGAGCAGTTCTTC
TRBV29-1	NA	TRBJ1-5	NA	CSVGGLADQPQHF	TGCAGCGTTGGCGGGCTAGCGGATCAGCCCCAGCATTTT
TRBV27	TRBD1	TRBJ2-5	NA	CASSLRTGGGQETQYF	TGTGCCAGCAGCCTCCGGACAGGGGGAGGCCAAGAGACCCAGTACTTC
TRBV12-3/TRBV12-4	TRBD1	TRBJ1-1	NA	CASSPLRDRMNTEAFF	TGTGCCAGCAGTCCCTTGAGGGACAGGATGAACACTGAAGCTTTCTTT
TRBV24-1	NA	TRBJ2-1	NA	CATSGRTNEQFF	TGTGCCACCAGTGGAAGGACCAATGAGCAGTTCTTC
TRBV20-1	TRBD2	TRBJ2-7	NA	CSARDWRSGRSSYEQYF	TGCAGTGCTAGAGATTGGAGAAGCGGGAGGAGCTCCTACGAGCAGTACTTC
TRBV19	NA	TRBJ2-6	few	CASRVSGANVLTF	TGTGCCAGTAGGGTCTCTGGGGCCAACGTCCTGACTTTC
TRBV6-6	NA	TRBJ2-1	NA	CASETGTPINEQFF	TGTGCCAGCGAAACCGGGACACCAATCAATGAGCAGTTCTTC
TRBV5-1	NA	TRBJ1-4	once	CASSLRGFDEKLFF	TGCGCCAGCAGCTTGCGGGGGTTCGATGAAAAACTGTTTTTT
TRBV6-5	NA	TRBJ1-2	NA	CASSYSWGDGYTF	TGTGCCAGCAGTTACTCATGGGGGGATGGCTACACCTTC
TRBV9	NA	TRBJ1-1	NA	CASMGSLNTEAFF	TGTGCCAGCATGGGCAGCCTGAACACTGAAGCTTTCTTT
TRBV12-3/TRBV12-4	NA	TRBJ2-3	NA	CASSLLGRDKDTQYF	TGTGCCAGCAGCCTTTTGGGGCGGGATAAAGATACGCAGTATTTT
TRBV12-3/TRBV12-4	TRBD1	TRBJ2-6	NA	CASSPTGTGGAGANVLTF	TGTGCCAGCAGTCCGACGGGGACAGGGGGCGCCGGGGCCAACGTCCTGACTTTC
TRBV29-1	NA	TRBJ2-1	NA	CSGRDRGGDEQFF	TGCAGCGGCCGAGACAGAGGGGGTGATGAGCAGTTCTTC